One sample yielded the 9 T cell receptor beta chains listed below, sequenced in a study of beta chain features in type 1 diabetes. Overall study findings and caveats: Moderate yet significant TCRB CDR3 shortening was seen in Type 1 diabetes patients in all four CD4+ subsets.

The antigens of these receptors remain unknown. Reverse transcription of all isolated RNA meant that expressed TCRB transcripts were sequenced. The assay was immunoSEQ multiplex PCR, and TCRdb's table has in-frame clones only and misses some. In the table there are 630,000 or so clones, more than 13% of which are singletons. The sequencing input was naive CD4+ T cells from blood. The receptors here all came from a man between 18 and 29 years old with type 1 diabetes.

Here the CDR3 reads CASSATGGSSGANVLTF. CDR3 in DNA: TGCGCCAGCAGTGCGACAGGGGGAAGCTCTGGGGCCAACGTCCTGACTTTC. This sequence joins TRBV10-1 and TRBJ2-6; 9 bases line up with TRBD1. The germline V gene encodes CDR1 WNHNN and CDR2 SYGVQD (reference sequence). CDR3 size: 17 residues. V shed 4 bases and J 0 bases; nucleotides not matched to a gene: 4.

This clone showed up just a few times. This chain links TRBV10-3 with TRBJ2-3; 8 bases agree with TRBD2. The CDR3 loop spans 14 amino acids. V lost 7 bases and J lost 1; bases outside the gene matches: 4. The germline V gene encodes CDR1 ENHRY and CDR2 SYGVKD. CDR3 in amino acids: CAITGGPGTDTQYF. The CDR3 bases are TGTGCCATCACGGGGGGGCCAGGCACAGATACGCAGTATTTT.

The chain links TRBV28 to TRBJ1-2, with D possibly TRBD1 on 6 matching bases. V dropped 11 bases and J dropped 0 bases, with 13 bases sitting between them. The CDR3 extends over 13 amino acids. Germline V gene lookup returns CDR1 MDHEN and CDR2 SYDVKM. Here the CDR3 reads CAVDRTPNYGYTF. The CDR3, as DNA: TGTGCCGTGGACAGAACTCCTAACTATGGCTACACCTTC.

This chain joins TRBV4-3 and TRBJ1-1; 11 bases match TRBD1. The CDR3 is made up of 15 amino acids. V trimming: 3 bases; J trimming: 4 bases; junction bases outside the gene matches: 4. Germline V CDR1 and CDR2: LGHNA, YSLEER. In DNA form, the CDR3 reads TGCGCCAGCAGCCATCCCGGGACAGGGGGCACTGAAGCTTTCTTT. It specifies CASSHPGTGGTEAFF.

V gene TRBV28 combines with J gene TRBJ1-2; no reliable D call. The CDR3 extends over 14 amino acids. Germline loops: CDR1 MDHEN, CDR2 SYDVKM. The V gene lost 5 bases and the J gene lost 2 bases, with 12 bases spanning the gap. CDR3 sequence reads: CASSPNARNYGYTF. DNA of the CDR3: TGTGCCAGCAGTCCTAACGCGCGGAACTATGGCTACACCTTC.

The gene calls are TRBV2 and TRBJ1-4; the D gene is possibly TRBD1 (5 bases). This CDR3 has 14 amino acids. From germline, CDR1 is SNHLY and CDR2 FYNNEI. Trimming removed 5 bases at V and 3 bases at J, with 10 bases between. CDR3 amino acids: CASSRGVANEKLFF. The CDR3 nucleotides read TGTGCCAGCAGTCGGGGGGTCGCTAATGAAAAACTGTTTTTT.

The table lists this clone with a few counts. The V and J genes are TRBV30 and TRBJ1-1; a possible D gene is TRBD1 (5 bases). The CDR3 has 12 amino acids. CDR1 is GTSNPN and CDR2 is SVGIG in the germline V gene (reference sequence). V shed 0 bases and J shed 7 bases, with 9 bases lying between them. This CDR3 reads CAWSVSGLEAFF. The DNA for the CDR3 is TGTGCCTGGAGTGTATCAGGGCTTGAAGCTTTCTTT.

The table lists this clone with a few counts. The CDR3 bases are TGCGCCAGCAGCCCGAAAAACGCCGGGGAGCTGTTTTTT. Translating gives CASSPKNAGELFF. The genes are TRBV4-1 and TRBJ2-2, with D uncertain. There are 13 residues in the CDR3. Trimming removed 4 bases at V and 6 bases at J, with 9 bases between. Germline V gene sequence: CDR1 MGHRA, CDR2 YSYEKL.

Of note for this clone: Other DNA sequences of this sample code for an identical CDR3. V gene TRBV20-1 combines with J gene TRBJ2-1, with D unresolved. Trimming took 3 bases from V and 4 from J, leaving 4 bases between them. CDR3 length: 11 residues. Germline assignment: CDR1 DFQATT and CDR2 SNEGSKA (reference sequence). The CDR3 DNA sequence: TGCAGTGCTAGGGGGTACAATGAGCAGTTCTTC. This codes for CSARGYNEQFF.